This T cell receptor (beta chain) was captured in a study of identifying expanded T cells in peripheral blood. Germline assignment: CDR1 SGHRS and CDR2 YFSETQ. This CDR3 is built from 16 residues. Trimming took off 0 bases at V and 3 bases at J, with 12 bases between the two ends. Here immunoSEQ multiplex PCR was the method, and the copy in TCRdb shows in-frame clones only, minus some. Found here are some 130,000 clones, approximately 86% of them singletons; the top ten hold around 8.2%. The chain couples TRBV5-1 to TRBJ2-2; a weak D match, TRBD1 (7 bases). This receptor was taken from a person aged 18 to 75 in good health. Specimen: blood. In DNA, the CDR3 is TGCGCCAGCAGCTTGGGGGCGGGACAGTACACCGGGGAGCTGTTTTTT. It yields the protein CASSLGAGQYTGELFF.